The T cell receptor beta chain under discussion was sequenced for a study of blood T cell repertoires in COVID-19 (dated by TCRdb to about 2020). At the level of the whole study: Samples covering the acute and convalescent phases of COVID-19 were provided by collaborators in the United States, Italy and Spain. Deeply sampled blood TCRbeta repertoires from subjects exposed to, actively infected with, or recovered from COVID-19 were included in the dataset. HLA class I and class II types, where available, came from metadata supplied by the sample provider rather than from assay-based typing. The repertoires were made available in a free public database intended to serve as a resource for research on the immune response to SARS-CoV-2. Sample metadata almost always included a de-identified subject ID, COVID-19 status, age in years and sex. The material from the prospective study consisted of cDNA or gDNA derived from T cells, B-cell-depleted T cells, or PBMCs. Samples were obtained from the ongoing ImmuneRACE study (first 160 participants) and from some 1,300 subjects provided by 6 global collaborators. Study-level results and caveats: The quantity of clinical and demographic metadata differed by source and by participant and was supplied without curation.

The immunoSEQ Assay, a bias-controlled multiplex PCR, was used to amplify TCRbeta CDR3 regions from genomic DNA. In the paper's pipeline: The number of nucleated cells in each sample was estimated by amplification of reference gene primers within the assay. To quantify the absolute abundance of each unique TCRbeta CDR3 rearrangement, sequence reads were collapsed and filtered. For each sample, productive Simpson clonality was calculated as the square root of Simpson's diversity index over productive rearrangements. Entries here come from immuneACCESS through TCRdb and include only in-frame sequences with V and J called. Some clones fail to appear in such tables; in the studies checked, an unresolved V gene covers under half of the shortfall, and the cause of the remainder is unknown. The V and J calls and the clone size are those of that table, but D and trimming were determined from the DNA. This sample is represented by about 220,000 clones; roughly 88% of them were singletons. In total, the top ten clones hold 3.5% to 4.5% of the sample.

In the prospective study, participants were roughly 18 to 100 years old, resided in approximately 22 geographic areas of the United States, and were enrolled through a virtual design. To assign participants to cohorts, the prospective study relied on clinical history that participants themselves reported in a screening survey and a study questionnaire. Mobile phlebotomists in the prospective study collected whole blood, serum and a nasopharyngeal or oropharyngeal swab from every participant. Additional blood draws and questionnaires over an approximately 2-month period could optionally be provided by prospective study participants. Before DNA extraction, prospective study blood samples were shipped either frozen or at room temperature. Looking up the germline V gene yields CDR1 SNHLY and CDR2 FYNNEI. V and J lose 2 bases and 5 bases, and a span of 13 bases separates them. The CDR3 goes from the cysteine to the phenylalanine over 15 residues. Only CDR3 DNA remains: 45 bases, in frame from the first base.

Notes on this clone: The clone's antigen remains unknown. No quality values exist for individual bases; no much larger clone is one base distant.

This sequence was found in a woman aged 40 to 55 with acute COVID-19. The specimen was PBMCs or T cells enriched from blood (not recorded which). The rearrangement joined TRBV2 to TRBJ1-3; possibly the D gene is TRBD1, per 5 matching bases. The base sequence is TGTGCCAGCAGTGAACCGGGGGGGAGAAGAAACACCATATATTTT. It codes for CASSEPGGRRNTIYF.